The 27 T cell receptor beta chains in this list originate from one sample, sequenced in a study of cytomegalovirus exposure and HLA in healthy donors. 60 Vbeta and 13 Jbeta primers were used in PCR. Produced via immunoSEQ multiplex PCR; TCRdb's table is partial and in-frame only. Of 150,000 or so clones in the sample, more than 70% were seen once. The sample comprised PBMCs. These receptors were obtained from a middle-aged woman in good health and CMV-seropositive.

V gene TRBV28 combines with J gene TRBJ2-3; 12 bases line up with TRBD1. The germline CDR1 and CDR2 sequences are MDHEN and SYDVKM. The CDR3 is made up of 16 amino acids. The V and J ends lost 2 bases and 6 bases, in that order; junction bases with no gene match: 6. As DNA, the CDR3 is TGTGCCAGCAGTTTAAGGGGACAGGGGGCTTTGGATACGCAGTATTTT. It codes for CASSLRGQGALDTQYF.

The genes are TRBV5-1 and TRBJ2-2; 8 nucleotides align to TRBD1. The CDR3 has 15 residues. With V trimmed by 4 bases and J by 4 bases, 6 bases remained unmatched. Germline V lookup: CDR1 SGHRS, CDR2 YFSETQ. The CDR3 protein is CASSRDRPGTGELFF. DNA for the CDR3: TGCGCCAGCAGCCGGGACAGGCCGGGCACCGGGGAGCTGTTTTTT.

The chain couples TRBV2 to TRBJ1-5; possibly TRBD1 for D (6 bases). Deletions cut 5 bases from V and 4 bases from J, with 12 bases between. This CDR3 has 14 residues. Germline V CDR1 and CDR2: SNHLY, FYNNEI. In DNA, the CDR3 is TGTGCCAGCAGTATAACAACAGGGAATCAGCCCCAGCATTTT. Translated: CASSITTGNQPQHF.

CDR3 sequence reads: CASSSVAGNEQFF. CDR3 bases: TGTGCCAGCAGCTCAGTAGCGGGAAATGAGCAGTTCTTC. This chain joins TRBV7-7 and TRBJ2-1, with 8 nucleotides matching TRBD2. Trimming at V came to 4 bases and at J to 7 bases, leaving 3 bases not matched to a gene. This CDR3 spans 13 amino acids. CDR1 and CDR2 (germline): SSHAT, FNYEAQ (reference sequence).

The rearrangement links TRBV11-3 to TRBJ2-1; tentatively, D is TRBD2 (5 bases). The germline V gene encodes CDR1 SGHNT and CDR2 YENEEA. V was trimmed by 1 base and J by 9 bases, leaving 10 bases between them. The CDR3 has 13 amino acids. The CDR3 DNA reads TGTGCCAGCAGCTTAGGCCTAGCTAGTGAGCAGTTCTTC. Its translation is CASSLGLASEQFF.

The chain combines TRBV19 with TRBJ2-1, with TRBD1 matching over 7 bases. The germline V gene has CDR1 LNHDA and CDR2 SQIVND (reference sequence). The CDR3 is 15 residues long. The ends lost 2 bases at V and 4 bases at J; junction bases unmatched: 5. The chain's CDR3 is CASSIQQGRYNEQFF. CDR3 DNA: TGTGCCAGTAGTATACAACAGGGGAGATACAATGAGCAGTTCTTC.

The chain has TRBV5-4 and TRBJ2-2; no reliable D call. Germline lookup yields CDR1 SGHNT and CDR2 YYREEE (reference sequence). Deletions cut 1 base from V and 6 bases from J, with 4 bases between. CDR3 length: 12 amino acids. The DNA of the CDR3 is TGTGCCAGCAGCTTGTCTCCCGGGGAGCTGTTTTTT. Translating gives CASSLSPGELFF.

The CDR3 sequence is CAWRLDRLNTEAFF. Here the CDR3 DNA reads TGTGCCTGGAGGTTGGACAGGCTGAACACTGAAGCTTTCTTT. V and J are TRBV30 and TRBJ1-1; 7 bases are shared with TRBD1. The CDR3 runs 14 residues. Losses at the gene ends were 3 bases for V and 0 bases for J; bases not matched to a gene: 4. From germline, CDR1 is GTSNPN and CDR2 SVGIG (reference sequence).

The J gene is TRBJ2-7, the V gene TRBV28, with TRBD1 matching over 9 bases. The CDR3 has 14 residues. From germline, CDR1 is MDHEN and CDR2 SYDVKM. V lost 6 bases to trimming and J lost 3 bases; unmatched junction nucleotides: 6. This CDR3 reads CASSSPGQGYEQYF. DNA for the CDR3: TGTGCCAGCAGCTCGCCGGGACAGGGCTACGAGCAGTACTTC. The whole variable domain, filled in from reference TRBV28 and TRBJ2-7, reads DVKVTQSSRYLVKRTGEKVFLECVQDMDHENMFWYRQDPGLGLRLIYFSYDVKMKEKGDIPEGYSVSREKKERFSLILESASTNQTSMYLCASSSPGQGYEQYFGPGTRLTVT.

This chain uses TRBV6-1 with TRBJ2-1; unclear D gene. This CDR3 contains 13 residues. The germline V gene encodes CDR1 MNHNS and CDR2 SASEGT. Trimming removed 2 bases from V and 6 bases from J, with 8 bases in between. CDR3 sequence (DNA): TGTGCCAGCAGTGAAAAGCGCCCCAATGAGCAGTTCTTC. It translates to CASSEKRPNEQFF.

This chain links TRBV2 with TRBJ1-4; 11 positions agree with TRBD1. Germline loops: CDR1 SNHLY, CDR2 FYNNEI. This CDR3 spans 17 amino acids. Trimming at V came to 1 base and at J to 4 bases, leaving 5 bases not matched to a gene. DNA of the CDR3: TGTGCCAGCAGTGAAGGGACAGGGGGCTTCATTAATGAAAAACTGTTTTTT. Its protein is CASSEGTGGFINEKLFF. The full variable domain, rest sourced from reference TRBV2 and TRBJ1-4, is EPEVTQTPSHQVTQMGQEVILRCVPISNHLYFYWYRQILGQKVEFLVSFYNNEISEKSEIFDDQFSVERPDGSNFTLKIRSTKLEDSAMYFCASSEGTGGFINEKLFFGSGTQLSVL.

J is TRBJ2-5 and V is TRBV7-2; unclear D gene. The germline V gene has CDR1 SGHTA and CDR2 FQGNSA. The CDR3 sequence is 14 residues long. Trimming pared 2 bases from V and 1 base from J, leaving 8 bases between. The CDR3: CASSLSQIQETQYF. CDR3 nucleotide sequence: TGTGCCAGCAGCTTAAGTCAGATCCAAGAGACCCAGTACTTC.

Only a few counts were recorded for this clone. This sequence joins TRBV28 and TRBJ1-5, with D unresolved. There are 13 residues in the CDR3. From germline, CDR1 is MDHEN and CDR2 SYDVKM. The ends were cut back, 2 bases at V and 1 base at J, with 3 bases in the middle. In DNA, the CDR3 is TGTGCCAGCAGTTTAGAGAGCAATCAGCCCCAGCATTTT. Protein product: CASSLESNQPQHF.

The CDR3 DNA sequence: TGTGCCAGCAGCCCTGGTAGCCCCGGGACTAGCCCCCGGGCGCAGTACTTC. Translated, it gives CASSPGSPGTSPRAQYF. The chain couples TRBV9 to TRBJ2-7, with 9 positions matching TRBD2. CDR1 and CDR2 (germline): SGDLS, YYNGEE. Trimming took 4 bases from V and 9 from J; bases not matched to a gene: 20. The CDR3 loop spans 17 amino acids. The full variable domain, completed using reference TRBV9 and TRBJ2-7, is DSGVTQTPKHLITATGQRVTLRCSPRSGDLSVYWYQQSLDQGLQFLIQYYNGEERAKGNILERFSAQQFPDLHSELNLSSLELGDSALYFCASSPGSPGTSPRAQYFGPGTRLTVT.

The chain uses TRBV15 and TRBJ1-1; the D is unclear. Trimming shortened V by 5 bases and J by 1 base, and 11 bases separated the two germline ends. The germline V gene has CDR1 LNHNV and CDR2 YYDKDF (reference sequence). The CDR3 is made up of 14 amino acids. CDR3 region: CATSYFRQNTEAFF. CDR3 DNA: TGTGCCACCAGCTACTTTAGACAGAACACTGAAGCTTTCTTT. The variable domain in full, with the rest retrieved from reference TRBV15 and TRBJ1-1, is DAMVIQNPRYQVTQFGKPVTLSCSQTLNHNVMYWYQQKSSQAPKLLFHYYDKDFNNEADTPDNFQSRRPNTSFCFLDIRSPGLGDTAMYLCATSYFRQNTEAFFGQGTRLTVV.

This clone was counted only a few times. The V call is TRBV5-1, the J call TRBJ1-1; D gene unclear. Germline CDR1 reads SGHRS; CDR2 reads YFSETQ. This CDR3 comprises 13 residues. V lost 6 bases, J lost 3 bases, and 12 bases lay in between. In DNA form, the CDR3 reads TGCGCCAGCACCTTCGGGGAGTACACTGAAGCTTTCTTT. Its protein product is CASTFGEYTEAFF.

This clone has only one observation. The CDR3, as DNA: TGCGCCAGCAGCTCACCACTAGCGAAAAACAATGAGCAGTTCTTC. This encodes CASSSPLAKNNEQFF. V is TRBV5-1 and J is TRBJ2-1; 7 bases agree with TRBD2. V trimming: 3 bases; J trimming: 5 bases; junction bases outside the gene matches: 8. This CDR3 contains 15 residues. Germline V lookup: CDR1 SGHRS, CDR2 YFSETQ.

The V call is TRBV5-8, the J call TRBJ2-1; 9 bases fit TRBD1. V was clipped by 4 bases and J by 8 bases; unmatched bases: 4. The CDR3 totals 13 residues. Germline loops: CDR1 SGHTS, CDR2 YDEGEE. The CDR3 region has the DNA TGTGCCAGCAGCCCCGGACAGGGGTATGAGCAGTTCTTC. Its translation: CASSPGQGYEQFF.

The rearrangement uses TRBV13 and TRBJ1-1; D possibly corresponds to TRBD1 (6 bases). Per the germline V gene, CDR1 is PRHDT and CDR2 is FYEKMQ (reference sequence). The CDR3 covers 14 residues. Trimming pared 5 bases from V and 4 bases from J, leaving 14 bases between. CDR3 nucleotide sequence: TGTGCCAGCAGCGTAACAGGGAGGGCCACTGAAGCTTTCTTT. Its translation is CASSVTGRATEAFF.

The rearrangement uses TRBV19 and TRBJ2-1, with a possible D match to TRBD2 (5 bases). V shed 6 bases and J shed 0 bases, with 18 bases lying between them. This CDR3 has 17 amino acids. Per the germline V gene, CDR1 is LNHDA and CDR2 is SQIVND (reference sequence). DNA for the CDR3: TGTGCCAGTAGGTCCGGGGTGGGCAAGAGCTCCTACAATGAGCAGTTCTTC. This gives the protein CASRSGVGKSSYNEQFF.

This chain links TRBV5-1 with TRBJ2-2; TRBD2 matches at 14 bases. V lost 4 bases to trimming and J lost 4 bases; unmatched junction nucleotides: 12. The CDR3 runs to 19 residues. The germline gives CDR1 SGHRS, CDR2 YFSETQ. Written as DNA, the CDR3 is TGCGCCAGCAGCAGAATCGGGACTAGCGGGAGTATAGGCACCGGGGAGCTGTTTTTT. Translating it yields CASSRIGTSGSIGTGELFF. The full variable domain, rest sourced from reference TRBV5-1 and TRBJ2-2, is KAGVTQTPRYLIKTRGQQVTLSCSPISGHRSVSWYQQTPGQGLQFLFEYFSETQRNKGNFPGRFSGRQFSNSRSEMNVSTLELGDSALYLCASSRIGTSGSIGTGELFFGEGSRLTVL.

The V and J genes are TRBV2 and TRBJ1-6; D gene unclear. V lost 4 bases to trimming and J lost 2 bases, with 9 bases between them. This CDR3 contains 15 residues. The germline gives CDR1 SNHLY, CDR2 FYNNEI. The CDR3 loop reads CASSAEGAYNSPLHF. DNA of the CDR3: TGTGCCAGCAGTGCGGAGGGAGCCTATAATTCACCCCTCCACTTT.

The V gene is TRBV10-2, the J gene TRBJ1-1; a weak D match, TRBD1 (5 bases). The CDR3 consists of 15 residues. Trimming stripped 2 bases from V and 4 bases from J, with 14 bases between. The germline V gene encodes CDR1 WSHSY and CDR2 SAAADI. As DNA, the CDR3 is TGCGCCAGCAGTGAGGCTCAGGGTAAGGTCACTGAAGCTTTCTTT. Protein product: CASSEAQGKVTEAFF.

The rearrangement uses TRBV5-4 and TRBJ1-2; 7 bases are a match to TRBD1. Germline CDR1 is SGHNT and CDR2 is YYREEE (reference sequence). The CDR3 runs 16 residues. V was pared by 0 bases and J by 0 bases, with 5 bases of the junction left unmatched. The CDR3 nucleotides are TGTGCCAGCAGCTTGGTCGGGGACAGATCTAACTATGGCTACACCTTC. It encodes CASSLVGDRSNYGYTF. Looking up the rest from reference TRBV5-4 and TRBJ1-2 gives the full variable domain: ETGVTQSPTHLIKTRGQQVTLRCSSQSGHNTVSWYQQALGQGPQFIFQYYREEENGRGNFPPRFSGLQFPNYSSELNVNALELDDSALYLCASSLVGDRSNYGYTFGSGTRLTVV.

This sequence joins TRBV27 and TRBJ2-1, with 8 bases that match TRBD2. Germline V CDR1 and CDR2: MNHEY, SMNVEV (reference sequence). The CDR3 consists of 17 residues. After removal of 4 bases from V and 2 bases from J, the junction contained 10 bases not matched to a gene. CDR3 sequence reads: CASSSGLGPKAYNEQFF. For the CDR3, the DNA is TGTGCCAGCAGTTCGGGACTAGGTCCCAAGGCCTACAATGAGCAGTTCTTC.

V usage is TRBV2 and J usage is TRBJ2-7; TRBD1 aligns across 8 bases. The V gene end was trimmed by 3 bases and the J gene end by 4 bases; junction bases not matched to a gene: 5. Germline CDR1 is SNHLY and CDR2 is FYNNEI. The CDR3 loop spans 14 amino acids. The CDR3 coding sequence is TGTGCCAGCAGTGAGGACAGGGCGGTATACGAGCAGTACTTC. As protein: CASSEDRAVYEQYF.

The chain recombines TRBV5-1 with TRBJ2-2, with 11 bases matching TRBD1. V lost 4 bases and J lost 7; bases outside the gene matches: 3. The CDR3 consists of 14 residues. Germline loops: CDR1 SGHRS, CDR2 YFSETQ. The CDR3 nucleotides read TGCGCCAGCAGCACGGACAGGGGGCTCGGGGAGCTGTTTTTT. It yields the protein CASSTDRGLGELFF.